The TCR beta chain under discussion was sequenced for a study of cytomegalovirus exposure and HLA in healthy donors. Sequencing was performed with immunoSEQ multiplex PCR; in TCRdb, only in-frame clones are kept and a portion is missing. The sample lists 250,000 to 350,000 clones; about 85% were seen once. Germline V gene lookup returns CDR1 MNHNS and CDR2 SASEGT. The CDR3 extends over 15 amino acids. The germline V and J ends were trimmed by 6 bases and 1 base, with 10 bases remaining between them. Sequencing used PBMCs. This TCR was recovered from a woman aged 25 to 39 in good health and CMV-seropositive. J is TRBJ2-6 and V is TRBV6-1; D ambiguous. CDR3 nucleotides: TGTGCCAGCAGGAAACAGCAGTCTGGGGCCAACGTCCTGACTTTC. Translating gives CASRKQQSGANVLTF.